Shown below are 30 T cell receptor beta chains from a single sample sequenced in a study of regulatory T cells in long-lasting Graves disease. The time point denotes: newly diagnosed GD, antithyroid drugs for less than 3 months. From PBMCs, RNA was extracted and then used to make the TCR library. Assembly of TCR beta libraries relied on iRepertoire HTBI primers together with Arm-PCR of CDR3 regions. Each CDR3 protein is one row after TCRdb ran MiXCR on the multiplex PCR reads. The sample holds approximately 390,000 distinct CDR3 sequences, about 16% seen once. Separately, the same data were catalogued under a study of T cells in Graves' hyperthyroidism and ophthalmopathy.

This specimen was peripheral blood mononuclear cells (PBMCs), taken at new diagnosis, from a patient treated with antithyroid drugs. The receptors derive from a woman between 18 and 30 years old with Graves disease.

This clonotype was counted a single time. This chain connects TRBV7-9 to TRBJ2-1; TRBD2 matches at 15 bases. Germline V gene lookup returns CDR1 SEHNR and CDR2 FQNEAQ (reference sequence). Trimming cost V 7 bases and J 9 bases; bases outside gene matches: 10. The CDR3 has 16 amino acids. As DNA, the CDR3 is TGTGCCAGCATCCTAAGGGGACTAGCGGGAGGTAGTGAGCAGTTCTTC. Translated: CASILRGLAGGSEQFF.

In its sample, this clonotype was seen many times. CDR3 sequence: CASSLMYSTDTQYF. The CDR3 region has the DNA TGTGCCAGCAGCTTGATGTACAGCACAGATACGCAGTATTTT. The V and J genes are TRBV7-8 and TRBJ2-3, with D unresolved. Germline lookup yields CDR1 SGHVS and CDR2 FQNEAQ. The CDR3 extends over 14 amino acids. V dropped 3 bases and J dropped 0 bases, with 7 bases sitting between them. The whole variable domain, filled in from reference TRBV7-8 and TRBJ2-3, reads GAGVSQSPRYKVAKRGQDVALRCDPISGHVSLFWYQQALGQGPEFLTYFQNEAQLDKSGLPSDRFFAERPEGSVSTLKIQRTQQEDSAVYLCASSLMYSTDTQYFGPGTRLTVL.

The sample holds many counts of this clonotype. The chain couples TRBV12-3 or TRBV12-4 to TRBJ2-2; tentatively, D is TRBD1 or TRBD2 (6 bases each). This CDR3 region has 18 residues. V was cut by 7 bases and J by 0 bases, with 21 bases left in between. The DNA of the CDR3 is TGTGCCAGCACCATCTCCGCGGGACAAAATGCGAACACCGGGGAGCTGTTTTTT. This codes for CASTISAGQNANTGELFF.

This clonotype was seen at least ten times. The chain employs TRBV7-9 and TRBJ2-7; D is possibly TRBD2 (5 bases). The CDR3 is 13 amino acids. Between the trimmed V and J ends, which lost 5 bases and 3 bases, there was a span of 11 bases. Germline loops: CDR1 SEHNR, CDR2 FQNEAQ (reference sequence). DNA of the CDR3: TGTGCCAGCAGCCCCCGGGGTCGCTACGAGCAGTACTTC. Its translation: CASSPRGRYEQYF.

The chain links TRBV20-1 to TRBJ1-1; 8 bases match TRBD1. The CDR3 consists of 14 residues. CDR1 and CDR2 from the germline V gene are DFQATT and SNEGSKA (reference sequence). V shed 6 bases, J shed 1 base, and the junction held 7 bases outside the gene matches. CDR3 sequence: CSATRTGRNTEAFF. DNA for the CDR3: TGCAGTGCGACCCGGACAGGGCGGAACACTGAAGCTTTCTTT.

In this sample, this clonotype turned up many times. This chain connects TRBV29-1 to TRBJ1-1, with D tentatively TRBD1 (6 bases). Germline values: CDR1 SQVTM, CDR2 ANQGSEA. Trimming removed 3 bases from V and 0 bases from J, with 14 bases in between. The CDR3 covers 15 residues. The CDR3 nucleotides read TGCAGCGTTGAGGCCACAGGGCAGGTGAACACTGAAGCTTTCTTT. It is translated as CSVEATGQVNTEAFF.

A word on this clonotype: This clone may be a read error of a much larger clone one base away. This chain joins TRBV18 and TRBJ2-3; 7 bases align to TRBD2. This CDR3 has 15 residues. The V gene end was trimmed by 2 bases and the J gene end by 1 base; junction bases not matched to a gene: 3. Germline V gives CDR1 KGHSH, CDR2 LQKENI. The CDR3 loop is CASSPAAGCTDTQYF. CDR3 nucleotides: TGTGCCAGCTCACCAGCAGCGGGATGCACAGATACGCAGTATTTT.

In its sample, this clonotype was seen many times. V is TRBV6-1 and J is TRBJ1-2; perhaps TRBD1 as D (6 bases). The CDR3 length is 13 residues. Trimming took off 3 bases at V and 1 base at J, with 6 bases between the two ends. The germline gives CDR1 MNHNS, CDR2 SASEGT. The DNA for the CDR3 is TGTGCCAGCAGTGACAGGGGTAACTATGGCTACACCTTC. The encoded protein is CASSDRGNYGYTF.

This clonotype turned up a few times. The chain links TRBV10-1 to TRBJ2-7; TRBD1 or TRBD2 may be the D gene (5 bases each). The CDR3 has 13 amino acids. Trimming shortened V by 4 bases and J by 4 bases, and 11 bases separated the two germline ends. Germline V gene sequence: CDR1 WNHNN, CDR2 SYGVQD (reference sequence). Here the CDR3 reads CASSAGTLYEQYF. For the CDR3, the DNA is TGCGCCAGCAGTGCCGGGACGCTGTACGAGCAGTACTTC.

This clonotype has a count of ten or more. This chain uses TRBV5-1 with TRBJ2-3, with 7 bases fitting TRBD1. CDR3 length: 15 amino acids. Losses at the gene ends were 2 bases for V and 5 bases for J; bases not matched to a gene: 8. Germline-derived CDR1 and CDR2 are SGHRS and YFSETQ. The CDR3, as DNA: TGCGCCAGCAGCTTATCAGGGGGTAATAGAGATACGCAGTATTTT. It codes for CASSLSGGNRDTQYF. Supplemented by reference TRBV5-1 and TRBJ2-3, the full variable domain reads KAGVTQTPRYLIKTRGQQVTLSCSPISGHRSVSWYQQTPGQGLQFLFEYFSETQRNKGNFPGRFSGRQFSNSRSEMNVSTLELGDSALYLCASSLSGGNRDTQYFGPGTRLTVL.

This clonotype was observed at least ten times. The gene calls are TRBV11-3 and TRBJ2-3; 11 nucleotides agree with TRBD2. Looked up from germline, CDR1 is SGHNT and CDR2 is YENEEA. The CDR3 is made up of 16 amino acids. V was pared by 5 bases and J by 2 bases, with 6 bases of the junction left unmatched. The CDR3 loop is CASSHPSGGTTDTQYF. The CDR3 DNA is TGTGCCAGCAGCCACCCTAGCGGGGGGACCACAGATACGCAGTATTTT.

V is TRBV20-1 and J is TRBJ1-1; TRBD1 is a possible D gene (5 bases). V lost 1 base to trimming and J lost 3 bases, with 12 bases between them. Germline loops: CDR1 DFQATT, CDR2 SNEGSKA (reference sequence). The CDR3 contains 14 residues. The CDR3 is CSARVLGGDTEAFF. CDR3 sequence (DNA): TGCAGTGCTAGAGTATTGGGGGGGGACACTGAAGCTTTCTTT.

This clonotype was recorded only once. Being one base from a much bigger clone, this may be a read error. The rearrangement joins TRBV18 to TRBJ1-2, with D possibly matching TRBD1 (5 bases). The CDR3 consists of 15 residues. Germline V gene lookup returns CDR1 KGHSH and CDR2 LQKENI. CDR3 region: CTSSPGSGFTDGYTF. CDR3 DNA sequence: TGTACCAGCTCACCAGGCTCAGGGTTTACGGATGGCTACACCTTC.

The chain combines TRBV12-3 or TRBV12-4 with TRBJ2-7; D may be TRBD1 or TRBD2 (6 bases each). The CDR3 spans 15 residues. V lost 3 bases to trimming and J lost 5 bases, with 17 bases between them. The chain's CDR3 is CASSFMGGAFDEQYF. The CDR3 DNA reads as TGTGCCAGCAGTTTCATGGGGGGCGCGTTCGACGAGCAGTACTTC.

This clonotype was found many times. The V gene is TRBV11-2, the J gene TRBJ1-6; D is unresolved. V was pared by 1 base and J by 8 bases, with 12 bases between. This CDR3 has 15 amino acids. Germline V gene sequence: CDR1 SGHAT, CDR2 FQNNGV. CDR3: CASSLGKDFYSPLHF. Here the CDR3 DNA reads TGTGCCAGCAGCTTAGGGAAGGACTTCTATTCACCCCTCCACTTT. The full variable domain, in which reference TRBV11-2 and TRBJ1-6 provide the parts outside the CDR3, is EAGVAQSPRYKIIEKRQSVAFWCNPISGHATLYWYQQILGQGPKLLIQFQNNGVVDDSQLPKDRFSAERLKGVDSTLKIQPAKLEDSAVYLCASSLGKDFYSPLHFGNGTRLTVT.

This clonotype was recorded a few times. The chain employs TRBV9 and TRBJ2-1, with 9 bases aligning to TRBD2. Germline CDR1 is SGDLS and CDR2 is YYNGEE. CDR3 length: 20 amino acids. J was trimmed by 0 bases and V by 5 bases; bases with no gene match: 18. CDR3 residues: CASRPGQSDYSGSSYNEQFF. The CDR3 DNA reads TGTGCCAGCAGGCCCGGGCAGTCGGATTATAGCGGGAGCTCCTACAATGAGCAGTTCTTC. The complete variable domain, with remaining parts taken from reference TRBV9 and TRBJ2-1, reads DSGVTQTPKHLITATGQRVTLRCSPRSGDLSVYWYQQSLDQGLQFLIQYYNGEERAKGNILERFSAQQFPDLHSELNLSSLELGDSALYFCASRPGQSDYSGSSYNEQFFGPGTRLTVL.

This clonotype was detected ten times or more. The CDR3, as DNA: TGTGCCAGCAGCCAACGGGGCGTCAGCTCCTATAATTCACCCCTCCACTTT. Translating it yields CASSQRGVSSYNSPLHF. The rearrangement joins TRBV7-2 to TRBJ1-6; D is perhaps TRBD1 (5 bases). Per germline, CDR1 SGHTA and CDR2 FQGNSA. The CDR3 sequence is 17 residues long. V was pared by 5 bases and J by 0 bases, with 14 bases between.

This clonotype was seen repeatedly, ten times or more. The chain recombines TRBV5-4 with TRBJ1-5; TRBD1 might be the D (5 bases). Germline V gene sequence: CDR1 SGHNT, CDR2 YYREEE (reference sequence). CDR3 length: 12 amino acids. Deletions cut 0 bases from V and 11 bases from J, with 9 bases between. CDR3 sequence reads: CASSLDGAAQHF. The CDR3 DNA reads as TGTGCCAGCAGCTTGGACGGGGCGGCCCAGCATTTT.

This sequence joins TRBV28 and TRBJ2-7, with D perhaps matching TRBD1 (6 bases). V lost 3 bases and J lost 2, with 14 bases in between. This CDR3 comprises 15 residues. The germline CDR1 and CDR2 sequences are MDHEN and SYDVKM. CDR3 coding DNA: TGTGCCAGCAGTTTGATATCCAGGGGTACCTACGAGCAGTACTTC. Protein sequence: CASSLISRGTYEQYF.

Remarks on this clonotype: The CDR3 carries no conserved terminal phenylalanine or tryptophan, so it likely arises from a read error. The chain couples TRBV5-1 to TRBJ1-5, with a possible D match to TRBD1 (5 bases). Germline values: CDR1 SGHRS, CDR2 YFSETQ. The CDR3 has 15 amino acids. In nucleotides, the CDR3 is TGTGCCAGCAGCCAGGAGGGGAATAGCAATCAGCCCCAGCATCTT. Protein sequence: CASSQEGNSNQPQHL.

This clonotype was recorded at least ten times. The rearrangement links TRBV20-1 to TRBJ1-5; D is unclear. The V end lost 0 bases, the J end lost 2 bases, and 8 bases lay between the germline ends. This CDR3 contains 14 residues. The germline V gene encodes CDR1 DFQATT and CDR2 SNEGSKA (reference sequence). In DNA form, the CDR3 reads TGCAGTGCTAGAGATATCCAGGGCAATCAGCCCCAGCATTTT. Translated, it gives CSARDIQGNQPQHF.

This clonotype was seen repeatedly, ten times or more. The rearrangement joins TRBV12-3 or TRBV12-4 to TRBJ1-5; D uncertain. This CDR3 region has 12 residues. Trimming removed 4 bases at V and 3 bases at J, with 4 bases between. This CDR3 reads CASSYNNQPQHF. The CDR3 DNA is TGTGCCAGCAGTTACAACAATCAGCCCCAGCATTTT.

This clonotype was counted a few times. The chain uses TRBV15 and TRBJ2-3, with D perhaps matching TRBD1 (5 bases). This CDR3 is built from 14 residues. From germline, CDR1 is LNHNV and CDR2 YYDKDF (reference sequence). Trimming left V 11 bases short and J 2 bases short, with 17 bases between. The CDR3 sequence is CAAGHQGYTDTQYF. The CDR3, as DNA: TGTGCCGCCGGGCATCAGGGATACACAGATACGCAGTATTTT.

This clonotype has at least ten counts. The chain carries TRBV11-2 and TRBJ2-2, with 8 bases that match TRBD2. The CDR3 runs 15 residues. Germline CDR1 SGHAT, CDR2 FQNNGV. Trimming removed 5 bases from V and 2 bases from J; junction bases left unmatched: 4. The CDR3 region is CASSPGTRNTGELFF. The CDR3 nucleotides read TGTGCCAGCAGCCCCGGGACTAGAAACACCGGGGAGCTGTTTTTT.

This clonotype was observed at least ten times. The chain employs TRBV29-1 and TRBJ2-1, with TRBD2 matching over 13 bases. The V and J ends lost 8 bases and 8 bases, in that order; junction bases with no gene match: 15. This CDR3 region has 16 residues. From germline, CDR1 is SQVTM and CDR2 ANQGSEA. The CDR3 bases are TGCAGCCCCCGGGGAGGACTAGCGGGAGATTTGGATGAGCAGTTCTTC. Its translation: CSPRGGLAGDLDEQFF.

The chain is built from TRBV27 and TRBJ2-3, with a tentative D call TRBD1 (6 bases). The CDR3 is 15 residues long. The germline CDR1 and CDR2 sequences are MNHEY and SMNVEV (reference sequence). Trimming took 1 base from V and 2 from J, leaving 10 bases between them. The chain's CDR3 is CASSLYGGPTDTQYF. The CDR3, as DNA: TGTGCCAGCAGTTTATATGGGGGCCCCACAGATACGCAGTATTTT.

This clonotype was seen at least ten times. The chain is built from TRBV18 and TRBJ2-5; D is possibly TRBD2 (5 bases). The CDR3 is 13 amino acids. Trimming took 5 bases from V and 1 from J, leaving 8 bases between them. Germline V gene data show CDR1 as KGHSH and CDR2 as LQKENI. The CDR3 sequence is CASSRGIQETQYF. In DNA, the CDR3 is TGTGCCAGCTCAAGAGGGATCCAAGAGACCCAGTACTTC.

This clonotype was seen repeatedly, ten times or more. The CDR3 DNA follows: TGTGCCAGCAGCCCGCGGACGGGGTTCTATGGCTACACCTTC. Residues: CASSPRTGFYGYTF. The rearrangement joins TRBV11-2 to TRBJ1-2; D unresolved. Germline V gives CDR1 SGHAT, CDR2 FQNNGV. CDR3 length: 14 amino acids. The V end was cut by 5 bases, the J end by 4 bases, with 14 bases between.

Ten or more counts support this clonotype. The chain is built from TRBV11-2 and TRBJ2-3; 11 nucleotides agree with TRBD2. J lost 3 bases, V lost 5 bases, and 10 bases had no gene match. This CDR3 has 17 amino acids. The germline CDR1 and CDR2 sequences are SGHAT and FQNNGV. The CDR3 is CASSARLAGGATDTQYF. Here the CDR3 DNA reads TGTGCCAGCAGCGCTCGGCTAGCGGGGGGTGCGACAGATACGCAGTATTTT.

For the CDR3, the DNA is TGTGCCAGCAGCGACTGGGTTGCAACTAATGAAAAACTGTTTTTT. It yields the protein CASSDWVATNEKLFF. The genes are TRBV5-5 and TRBJ1-4, with D unclear. V shed 4 bases and J shed 0 bases, with 10 bases lying between them. Germline V gene sequence: CDR1 SGHKS, CDR2 YYEKEE (reference sequence). CDR3 length: 15 residues.